This TCR beta chain stems from a study of blood T cell repertoires in COVID-19. Background on the study: COVID-19 samples from acute and convalescent phases originated in the United States, Italy and Spain.

The CDR3 is 14 amino acids. Generated by immunoSEQ multiplex PCR, the TCRdb table keeps only in-frame clones and is missing some. Of approximately 100,000 clones in the sample, about 90% were seen once. The sequenced material came from peripheral blood. The genes are TRBV12-2 and TRBJ1-4. TRBV12-2 is a known pseudogene. This TCR came from a human donor with COVID-19, enrolled during active disease. The donor label of this sample is uncertain. CDR3 sequence reads: CASRFPGGNEKLFF. The CDR3 DNA is TGTGCAAGTCGCTTTCCGGGAGGGAATGAAAAACTGTTTTTT.